The 8 T cell receptor beta chains below come from one sample, sequenced in a study of T cell responses to AZD1222 COVID-19 vaccine. This table comes from immunoSEQ multiplex PCR, and its TCRdb copy is limited to in-frame clones, with some not included. This sample has 80,000 to 90,000 clones, with around 92% found just once. Material: peripheral blood, obtained on day 0 of AZD1222 vaccination. The receptors were sampled from an adult in good health.

This chain links TRBV15 with TRBJ1-1, with a tentative D call TRBD1 (6 bases). The CDR3 runs 16 residues. Germline assignment: CDR1 LNHNV and CDR2 YYDKDF (reference sequence). The V gene lost 3 bases and the J gene lost 0 bases, with 14 bases spanning the gap. DNA of the CDR3: TGTGCCACCAGCAGGGAAACAGGGCTCATGAACACTGAAGCTTTCTTT. This codes for CATSRETGLMNTEAFF.

The rearrangement joins TRBV19 to TRBJ2-3; 8 bases map to TRBD1. V lost 5 bases, J lost 3 bases, and 4 bases stayed unmatched. CDR1 and CDR2 (germline): LNHDA, SQIVND (reference sequence). The CDR3 has 14 residues. The CDR3 sequence is CASSLDRATDTQYF. The CDR3 nucleotides read TGTGCCAGTAGTTTGGACAGGGCGACAGATACGCAGTATTTT.

The chain uses TRBV6-5 and TRBJ2-1; D perhaps matches TRBD2 (6 bases). This CDR3 spans 12 amino acids. Trimming removed 6 bases at V and 7 bases at J, with 10 bases between. Germline assignment: CDR1 MNHEY and CDR2 SVGAGI. CDR3 in DNA: TGTGCCAGCAGCCTCAGCGGGAATGAGCAGTTCTTC. This codes for CASSLSGNEQFF.

This chain links TRBV6-5 with TRBJ2-1, with a tentative D call TRBD2 (7 bases). The germline gives CDR1 MNHEY, CDR2 SVGAGI. The length of the CDR3 is 15 residues. V lost 8 bases, J lost 5 bases, and 19 bases lay in between. The CDR3 here is CASGTSGGADNEQFF. The CDR3 nucleotides read TGTGCCAGCGGGACCTCGGGGGGCGCCGACAATGAGCAGTTCTTC.

The V call is TRBV28, the J call TRBJ2-3; 9 bases fit TRBD1. The CDR3 has 19 amino acids. Unmatched junction bases numbered 15, after V lost 5 bases and J lost 0 bases. Germline loops: CDR1 MDHEN, CDR2 SYDVKM. For the CDR3, the DNA is TGTGCCAGCAGTACAGACCGGGACAGGGATAAGGCTAGCACAGATACGCAGTATTTT. It translates to CASSTDRDRDKASTDTQYF.

This chain connects TRBV28 to TRBJ1-2; tentatively, D is TRBD1 (5 bases). Trimming stripped 2 bases from V and 3 bases from J, with 13 bases between. The V gene's germline CDR1 is MDHEN and CDR2 SYDVKM. The length of the CDR3 is 15 residues. The CDR3 coding sequence is TGTGCCAGCAGTTTAGCGGCAGGGTGGGACTATGGCTACACCTTC. Translated, it gives CASSLAAGWDYGYTF.

The chain is built from TRBV7-2 and TRBJ2-1; 7 bases line up with TRBD2. Germline trimming cut 5 bases from V and 2 bases from J; bases unmatched to any gene: 6. This CDR3 has 15 amino acids. Germline lookup yields CDR1 SGHTA and CDR2 FQGNSA. The CDR3 reads CASSVSGTTYNEQFF. DNA for the CDR3: TGTGCCAGCAGCGTGAGCGGGACCACCTACAATGAGCAGTTCTTC.

The V gene is TRBV10-3, the J gene TRBJ1-6; 8 nucleotides match TRBD1. This CDR3 spans 17 amino acids. Germline loops: CDR1 ENHRY, CDR2 SYGVKD. J was trimmed by 0 bases and V by 6 bases; bases with no gene match: 7. This CDR3 reads CAISSDRESSYNSPLHF. CDR3 nucleotides: TGTGCCATCAGCTCGGACAGGGAAAGCTCCTATAATTCACCCCTCCACTTT.